The source of this TCR beta chain is a study of molecular identifiers for immune sequencing clone quantification. Overall study findings and caveats: Should identical TCR molecules share a barcode, the sizes of highly expanded clones could be underestimated.

The V end was cut by 11 bases, the J end by 8 bases, with 19 bases between. Germline V gene sequence: CDR1 SEHNR, CDR2 FQNEAQ (reference sequence). The CDR3 contains 13 residues. Using 10%, 30% or 50% RNA, naive CD8 libraries were derived from roughly 20,000 to 1,000,000 sorted cells. Sorted naive CD8 T cells were those defined as CD8+CD4-CCR7+CD45RA+. Bulk TCR libraries were made with methods that had been previously described and with listed TCR primers. MiXCR was run by TCRdb on the PCR reads, yielding one entry per CDR3 protein. This table has about 630,000 distinct CDR3 sequences, 25% appearing once. Comment on this clonotype: The antigen is not known.

The sample taken for sequencing was naive CD8+ T cells from blood, with Jurkat cell RNA spiked in. Indicated subset: FACS-sorted CD8+CD4-CCR7+CD45RA+ naive T cells. This clonotype was sampled from a human donor in good health. Some libraries in this study had Jurkat cell RNA spiked in. This rearrangement joins TRBV7-9 to TRBJ2-1; D is unresolved. This CDR3 reads CAGMDPQLDEQFF. The CDR3 bases are TGTGCCGGCATGGACCCACAATTAGATGAGCAGTTCTTC.